These 29 T cell receptor beta chains share one sample of origin, sequenced in a study of neurological immune-mediated disorders. Using its own MiXCR run on the 5' RACE reads, TCRdb lists one record per CDR3 protein. Here the sample spans around 80,000 distinct CDR3 sequences, around 10% being singletons. The sample comprised PBMCs. The receptor set was obtained from a man aged 40-49 years in good health.

This clonotype was observed a few times. V usage is TRBV6-6 and J usage is TRBJ2-7, with D tentatively TRBD1 or TRBD2 (5 bases each). Looked up from germline, CDR1 is MNHNY and CDR2 is SVGAGI (reference sequence). There are 19 residues in the CDR3. V lost 0 bases and J lost 6, with 27 bases in between. CDR3 DNA: TGTGCCAGCAGTTACTCCGCCCAAAGTGGGGGAGCCCTACCGGGCGAGCAGTACTTC. Its protein product is CASSYSAQSGGALPGEQYF.

The gene calls are TRBV20-1 and TRBJ2-7, with D perhaps TRBD2 (6 bases). The germline V and J ends were trimmed by 5 bases and 5 bases, with 10 bases remaining between them. The germline V gene has CDR1 DFQATT and CDR2 SNEGSKA (reference sequence). The CDR3 extends over 11 amino acids. The CDR3 DNA sequence: TGCAGTGCTGGGGGGACCCACGAGCAGTACTTC. Its protein product is CSAGGTHEQYF.

The chain employs TRBV20-1 and TRBJ2-1, with 10 bases matching TRBD2. This CDR3 is built from 15 residues. CDR1 is DFQATT, CDR2 SNEGSKA, per germline (reference sequence). Trimming cost V 0 bases and J 9 bases; bases outside gene matches: 8. CDR3 DNA: TGCAGTGCTAGAGATCCTAGCGGGGGAATGGGTGAGCAGTTCTTC. It translates to CSARDPSGGMGEQFF.

This clonotype was seen repeatedly, ten times or more. V gene TRBV20-1 combines with J gene TRBJ1-5, with 9 bases aligning to TRBD1. This CDR3 contains 20 residues. Germline V gives CDR1 DFQATT, CDR2 SNEGSKA (reference sequence). J gave up 0 bases and V 5 bases, and 20 bases lay outside the gene matches. The CDR3 sequence: CSALRVSTGGPLYSNQPQHF. DNA of the CDR3: TGCAGTGCTCTTCGAGTATCCACAGGGGGCCCTTTATATAGCAATCAGCCCCAGCATTTT.

The chain recombines TRBV7-6 with TRBJ1-4, with D possibly matching TRBD1 (6 bases). Germline values: CDR1 SGHVS, CDR2 FNYEAQ. The CDR3 contains 17 residues. Trimming removed 3 bases at V and 2 bases at J, with 16 bases between. The CDR3, as DNA: TGTGCCAGCAGCTTCCACCCGGCAGGGGCGACTAATGAAAAACTGTTTTTT. Translating gives CASSFHPAGATNEKLFF.

This clonotype was detected ten times or more. This rearrangement joins TRBV11-2 to TRBJ2-1; 7 nucleotides agree with TRBD2. The CDR3 spans 17 residues. The germline gives CDR1 SGHAT, CDR2 FQNNGV. V was pared by 0 bases and J by 5 bases, with 10 bases of the junction left unmatched. Here the CDR3 DNA reads TGTGCCAGCAGCTTAGATGGCGGACTAACTAGCGACAATGAGCAGTTCTTC. Protein: CASSLDGGLTSDNEQFF.

A remark on this clonotype: At one of its ends the junction is not consistent with the germline gene, which may arise from a read error. The chain combines TRBV7-2 with TRBJ2-1; unclear D gene. The CDR3 totals 15 residues. CDR1 is SGHTA and CDR2 is FQGNSA in the germline V gene. The CDR3 sequence: CANSLFEQRLDDQFF. CDR3 sequence (DNA): TGTGCCAACAGCTTATTCGAACAGCGTTTGGATGATCAGTTCTTC.

This clonotype occurred many times. This chain connects TRBV7-7 to TRBJ2-2; 7 nucleotides align to TRBD1. This CDR3 has 16 amino acids. V was clipped by 5 bases and J by 3 bases; unmatched bases: 9. Germline assignment: CDR1 SSHAT and CDR2 FNYEAQ (reference sequence). The CDR3 DNA reads TGTGCCAGCAGCCTTGACAGGGTGGGCGACACCGGGGAGCTGTTTTTT. This codes for CASSLDRVGDTGELFF.

The chain combines TRBV4-1 with TRBJ2-7; D is possibly TRBD1 (5 bases). This CDR3 contains 16 residues. Germline assignment: CDR1 MGHRA and CDR2 YSYEKL. V gave up 1 base and J gave up 4 bases, with 17 bases separating them. CDR3 DNA: TGCGCCAGCAGCCAAGTTCGGCGACAGAAGGCGTACGAGCAGTACTTC. Amino acid sequence: CASSQVRRQKAYEQYF.

At least ten counts were recorded for this clonotype. This rearrangement joins TRBV20-1 to TRBJ2-1, with TRBD2 identical over 12 bases. Trimming cost V 6 bases and J 6 bases; bases outside gene matches: 9. The CDR3 is made up of 15 amino acids. CDR1 and CDR2 from the germline V gene are DFQATT and SNEGSKA (reference sequence). The CDR3: CSASRLAGDLNEQFF. CDR3 coding DNA: TGCAGTGCGAGCCGACTAGCGGGGGACCTCAATGAGCAGTTCTTC.

The rearrangement links TRBV7-2 to TRBJ2-5, with D perhaps being TRBD1 or TRBD2 (5 bases each). Trimming took 7 bases from V and 2 from J, leaving 14 bases between them. CDR3 size: 14 residues. CDR1 and CDR2 (germline): SGHTA, FQGNSA. This CDR3 reads CASTTGTSQETQYF. The DNA of the CDR3 is TGTGCCAGCACCACCGGGACGAGTCAAGAGACCCAGTACTTC.

This clonotype appeared many times. The V gene is TRBV5-1, the J gene TRBJ2-7, with D possibly being TRBD2 (5 bases). The CDR3 extends over 15 amino acids. In germline, CDR1 is SGHRS, CDR2 YFSETQ. The V end was cut by 0 bases, the J end by 0 bases, with 10 bases between. CDR3 amino acids: CASSLAGEPSYEQYF. For the CDR3, the DNA is TGCGCCAGCAGCTTGGCCGGGGAGCCCTCCTACGAGCAGTACTTC. Combining the CDR3 with reference TRBV5-1 and TRBJ2-7 gives the whole variable domain KAGVTQTPRYLIKTRGQQVTLSCSPISGHRSVSWYQQTPGQGLQFLFEYFSETQRNKGNFPGRFSGRQFSNSRSEMNVSTLELGDSALYLCASSLAGEPSYEQYFGPGTRLTVT.

This clonotype was detected many times. The chain links TRBV20-1 to TRBJ2-2; no clear D gene. The CDR3 covers 14 residues. Trimming removed 1 base at V and 1 base at J, with 7 bases between. The germline gives CDR1 DFQATT, CDR2 SNEGSKA (reference sequence). CDR3 bases: TGCAGTGCTAGAGCCGAAGGGAACACCGGGGAGCTGTTTTTT. This codes for CSARAEGNTGELFF.

As concerns this clonotype: Possible read error: a much larger clone is one base away. The rearrangement uses TRBV20-1 and TRBJ2-1, with D perhaps TRBD1 or TRBD2 (5 bases each). The V gene lost 3 bases and the J gene lost 1 base, with 13 bases spanning the gap. The CDR3 loop spans 15 amino acids. Germline V gives CDR1 DFQATT, CDR2 SNEGSKA (reference sequence). The chain's CDR3 is CSARLGVGSYNEQFF. CDR3 DNA: TGCAGTGCTAGGCTGGGGGTCGGGTCCTACAATGAGCAGTTCTTC.

This clonotype has a count of ten or more. J is TRBJ1-5 and V is TRBV28; D unclear. V lost 5 bases to trimming and J lost 5 bases, with 13 bases between them. Per germline, CDR1 MDHEN and CDR2 SYDVKM. The CDR3 has 14 residues. CDR3 bases: TGTGCCAGCAGTCGATCCAATTTTTATCAGCCCCAGCATTTT. It specifies CASSRSNFYQPQHF.

For this clonotype: A much larger clonotype is one base distant, so this may be a read error. The chain couples TRBV5-1 to TRBJ1-1; D is ambiguous. This CDR3 region has 14 residues. V lost 0 bases to trimming and J lost 0 bases, with 6 bases between them. Per germline, CDR1 SGHRS and CDR2 YFSETQ. This CDR3 is CASSLERLNTEAFF. The CDR3 DNA reads as TGCGCCAGCAGCTTGGAACGGCTGAACACTGAAGCTTTCTTT.

This clonotype came up many times. This chain's CDR3 is CASSESGVQETQYF. The DNA for the CDR3 is TGTGCCAGCAGTGAATCAGGGGTCCAAGAGACCCAGTACTTC. This chain uses TRBV25-1 with TRBJ2-5, with D possibly TRBD1 on 6 matching bases. Looked up from germline, CDR1 is MGHDK and CDR2 is SYGVNS. The CDR3 consists of 14 residues. V was clipped by 1 base and J by 1 base, with 7 bases between them.

This clonotype was recorded once. The chain joins TRBV29-1 to TRBJ2-2; D is possibly TRBD2 (6 bases). The CDR3 runs 13 residues. The ends were cut back, 7 bases at V and 4 bases at J, with 13 bases in the middle. Germline V gives CDR1 SQVTM, CDR2 ANQGSEA. The CDR3 region is CSAVGSGTGELFF. The CDR3 DNA reads as TGCAGCGCCGTCGGTAGCGGCACCGGGGAGCTGTTTTTT.

The chain combines TRBV10-3 with TRBJ2-7; maybe TRBD2 (6 bases). In germline, CDR1 is ENHRY, CDR2 SYGVKD. CDR3 size: 12 residues. V shed 8 bases and J shed 7 bases, with 15 bases lying between them. CDR3 sequence: CAIGLGLGEQYF. The CDR3 DNA follows: TGTGCCATCGGGTTGGGACTGGGAGAGCAGTACTTC.

The table lists this clonotype with many counts. V usage is TRBV5-1 and J usage is TRBJ2-2, with D tentatively TRBD2 (5 bases). Germline CDR1 reads SGHRS; CDR2 reads YFSETQ. The CDR3 sequence is 17 residues long. Trimming cost V 2 bases and J 2 bases, with 16 bases left between them. CDR3 protein: CASSFRTGSTNTGELFF. CDR3 nucleotide sequence: TGCGCCAGCAGCTTCAGGACTGGCAGCACAAACACCGGGGAGCTGTTTTTT.

This clonotype was recorded many times. The chain recombines TRBV5-1 with TRBJ1-1; tentative D call: TRBD1 (6 bases). The CDR3 is 14 residues long. The ends were cut back, 5 bases at V and 7 bases at J, with 18 bases in the middle. In germline, CDR1 is SGHRS, CDR2 YFSETQ. CDR3 in amino acids: CASRSTGSSLEAFF. CDR3 sequence (DNA): TGCGCCAGCAGATCGACAGGATCCTCGCTTGAAGCTTTCTTT.

In its sample, this clonotype was seen many times. The rearrangement links TRBV6-2 or TRBV6-3 to TRBJ2-5, with D possibly called TRBD1 or TRBD2 (5 bases each). CDR1 and CDR2 from the germline V gene are MNHEY and SVGEGT. CDR3 length: 15 residues. Deletions cut 6 bases from V and 2 bases from J, with 16 bases between. Here the CDR3 DNA reads TGTGCCAGCAGCCGGGGACCTGGACCGCAAGAGACCCAGTACTTC. Its protein product is CASSRGPGPQETQYF.

This clonotype was counted at least ten times. V is TRBV6-1 and J is TRBJ2-7; maybe TRBD2 (7 bases). With 6 bases removed from V and 1 base from J, the gap between germline ends came to 13 bases. CDR1 is MNHNS, CDR2 SASEGT, per germline. The CDR3 consists of 14 residues. The CDR3 coding sequence is TGTGCCAGCAGAAAGGGAGGGGGATCCTACGAGCAGTACTTC. Amino acid sequence: CASRKGGGSYEQYF.

The sample holds many counts of this clonotype. The chain carries TRBV5-1 and TRBJ2-5; D not resolved. The CDR3 is made up of 17 amino acids. Trimming took 0 bases from V and 4 from J, leaving 19 bases between them. Germline CDR1 SGHRS, CDR2 YFSETQ. CDR3 amino acids: CASSLALKTNLGETQYF. CDR3 coding DNA: TGCGCCAGCAGCTTGGCCTTAAAGACCAACCTTGGAGAGACCCAGTACTTC.

This rearrangement joins TRBV6-5 to TRBJ2-4, with TRBD2 matching over 8 bases. Germline V CDR1 and CDR2: MNHEY, SVGAGI. The V gene end was trimmed by 8 bases and the J gene end by 5 bases; junction bases not matched to a gene: 14. The CDR3 totals 16 residues. The CDR3 DNA follows: TGTGCCAGCCTCACTTCCAGCGGGGGCCTCGAAAACATTCAGTACTTC. The encoded protein is CASLTSSGGLENIQYF.

In this sample, this clonotype turned up many times. The chain employs TRBV5-1 and TRBJ2-3; 8 bases are a match to TRBD2. This CDR3 has 13 residues. After removal of 4 bases from V and 6 bases from J, the junction contained 4 bases not matched to a gene. The germline V gene has CDR1 SGHRS and CDR2 YFSETQ. CDR3 residues: CASSNGGGDTQYF. DNA of the CDR3: TGCGCCAGCAGCAACGGGGGGGGCGATACGCAGTATTTT.

This clonotype occurred many times. This rearrangement joins TRBV3-1 to TRBJ1-1; D uncertain. The ends were cut back, 4 bases at V and 2 bases at J, with 11 bases in the middle. Looked up from germline, CDR1 is LGHDT and CDR2 is YNNKEL (reference sequence). This CDR3 contains 14 residues. As DNA, the CDR3 is TGTGCCAGCAGCCCTCGAGGACTAAACACTGAAGCTTTCTTT. It is translated as CASSPRGLNTEAFF. Variable domain in full (rest from reference TRBV3-1 and TRBJ1-1): DTAVSQTPKYLVTQMGNDKSIKCEQNLGHDTMYWYKQDSKKFLKIMFSYNNKELIINETVPNRFSPKSPDKAHLNLHINSLELGDSAVYFCASSPRGLNTEAFFGQGTRLTVV.

For this clonotype: A much larger clone lies a single base off, so this may be a read error. This rearrangement joins TRBV7-9 to TRBJ1-1; possibly TRBD1 for D (5 bases). Trimming took 5 bases from V and 1 from J, leaving 8 bases between them. The CDR3 consists of 13 residues. Looked up from germline, CDR1 is SEHNR and CDR2 is FQNEAQ (reference sequence). The CDR3 DNA sequence: TGTGCCAGCAGCCAACAGGCGAACACTGAAGCTTTCTTT. It yields the protein CASSQQANTEAFF.

This clonotype was found many times. The chain is built from TRBV29-1 and TRBJ2-5; perhaps TRBD2 as D (6 bases). Germline V gene data show CDR1 as SQVTM and CDR2 as ANQGSEA. Trimming took off 1 base at V and 5 bases at J, with 14 bases between the two ends. The CDR3 sequence is 14 residues long. CDR3 sequence: CSVEVVGRGETQYF. For the CDR3, the DNA is TGCAGCGTTGAAGTGGTGGGACGGGGGGAGACCCAGTACTTC.